This paragraph covers one T cell receptor (beta chain) sequence. The CDR3 runs 14 residues. The V gene lost 0 bases and the J gene lost 3 bases, with 8 bases spanning the gap. CDR1 MNHNS and CDR2 SASEGT come from the germline V gene. Per the authors' pipeline: Scientists estimated how many nucleated cells there were by amplifying reference gene primers. Data came from immunoSEQ multiplex PCR; TCRdb stores just in-frame clones and leaves some out. The D gene and trimming were derived from the DNA, and the V and J assignments and clone size from that table. The data contain 200,000 to 300,000 clones, around 89% of them seen just once; the ten biggest clones take up about 4%. The sample belongs to a study of blood T cell repertoires in COVID-19. Study context: There were acute and convalescent COVID-19 samples, and they came from the United States, Italy and Spain. PBMCs, B-cell-depleted T cells, or T cells were the source of the cDNA or gDNA that made up the material.

The TCR sequence derives from a man aged 55-75 years who had recovered from COVID-19. V gene TRBV6-1 combines with J gene TRBJ1-2, with a weak D call TRBD1 (5 bases). Sequencing used peripheral blood. CDR3 DNA: TGTGCCAGCAGTGAAGCGGGGCAGGACTATGGCTACACCTTC. It translates to CASSEAGQDYGYTF.